This section outlines one T cell receptor beta chain sequence together with its context. The source of the sample is a study of blood T cell repertoires in COVID-19. As for the study in general: Whether acute or convalescent, the COVID-19 samples came from the United States, Italy and Spain. Sample material is recorded as cDNA or gDNA derived from T cells, B-cell-depleted T cells, or PBMCs.

Authors' methods: Reference gene primer amplification yielded estimated nucleated cell counts. Sequencing was performed with immunoSEQ multiplex PCR; in TCRdb, only in-frame clones are kept and a portion is missing. For V, J and clone size, that table is used; D and trimming come from the DNA. In the table there are 75,000 to 100,000 clones, just under 90% of which are singletons. The germline V gene has CDR1 SGHRS and CDR2 YFSETQ. The CDR3 is 15 amino acids. V lost 0 bases and J lost 4, with 10 bases in between. The sequence came from a human donor in a cohort sampled during active COVID-19. Input material: peripheral blood. The V and J genes are TRBV5-1 and TRBJ2-2; weak D call: TRBD2 (5 bases). In DNA form, the CDR3 reads TGCGCCAGCAGCTTGGGGACTGTACCCACCGGGGAGCTGTTTTTT. Translating gives CASSLGTVPTGELFF.